This T cell receptor (beta chain) was recorded in a study of OX40 agonist ivuxolimab in advanced cancers. Study context: Patients took ivuxolimab, an agonistic anti-OX40 (CD134) antibody. Cohort: 65% to 90% men, mean age approximately 66, aged roughly 23 to 79.

Findings and limits, study-wide: Clonal expansion from baseline to week 6 occurred in both CD4+ and CD8+ T cells. Relative to CD4+ cells, CD8+ T cells on average had more expanded clones.

A word on this clone: The antigen is unknown.

TCRdb keeps only in-frame clones here, not all; method: immunoSEQ multiplex PCR. Among around 91,000 clones listed, about 91% were seen once. Germline V lookup: CDR1 MNHNY, CDR2 SVGAGI (reference sequence). The V and J ends lost 2 bases and 3 bases respectively, with 8 bases between them. This CDR3 is built from 14 residues. The receptor's source is an adult with an advanced solid tumor such as melanoma, head and neck, liver or kidney cancer. The genes are TRBV6-6 and TRBJ1-5; D is undetermined. Source: CD4+ or CD8+ T cells sorted from blood, taken in a trial of the OX40 agonist ivuxolimab. CDR3 loop: CASSYRQANQPQHF. CDR3 nucleotide sequence: TGTGCCAGCAGTTACAGGCAGGCCAATCAGCCCCAGCATTTT.